This T cell receptor (beta chain) was observed in a study of early T cells in non-severe SARS-CoV-2 infection. Study results and limitations: Anti-spike CD8 specificities were favored by VDJdb matching, whose results missed private and CD4 specificities.

TCRdb re-called the 5' RACE reads with MiXCR, one entry per CDR3 protein. The profile covers fewer than 35,000 distinct CDR3 sequences, with 4.4% appearing a single time and roughly an eighth taken by the ten largest. V lost 6 bases and J lost 2, with 18 bases in between. The CDR3 is 15 residues long. Germline V gene lookup returns CDR1 SQVTM and CDR2 ANQGSEA. On this clonotype itself: Its specificity is not known.

Sequenced material: whole blood. This clonotype was obtained from an adult who was a healthcare worker with PCR-confirmed SARS-CoV-2 infection or an uninfected control (not recorded which). The chain couples TRBV29-1 to TRBJ2-3, with a possible D match to TRBD2 (6 bases). The DNA for the CDR3 is TGCAGCGTCCCGGAGGGGATTTCGAACACAGATACGCAGTATTTT. As protein: CSVPEGISNTDTQYF.